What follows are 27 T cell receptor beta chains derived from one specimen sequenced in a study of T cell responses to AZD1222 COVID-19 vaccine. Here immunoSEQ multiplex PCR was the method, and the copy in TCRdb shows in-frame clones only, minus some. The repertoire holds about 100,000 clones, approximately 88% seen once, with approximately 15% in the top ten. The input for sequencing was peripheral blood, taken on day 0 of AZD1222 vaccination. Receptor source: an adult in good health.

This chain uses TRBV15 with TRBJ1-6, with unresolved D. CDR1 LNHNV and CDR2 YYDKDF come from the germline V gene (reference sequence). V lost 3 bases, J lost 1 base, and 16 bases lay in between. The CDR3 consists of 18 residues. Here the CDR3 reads CATSSKLPTESYNSPLHF. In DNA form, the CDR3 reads TGTGCCACCAGCAGCAAATTACCGACTGAGTCCTATAATTCACCCCTCCACTTT.

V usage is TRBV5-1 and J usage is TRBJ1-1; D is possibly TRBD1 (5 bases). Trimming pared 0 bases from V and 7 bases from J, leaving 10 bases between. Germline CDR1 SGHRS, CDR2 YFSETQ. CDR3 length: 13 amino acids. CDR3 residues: CASSLVVGVEAFF. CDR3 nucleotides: TGCGCCAGCAGCTTGGTGGTGGGGGTTGAAGCTTTCTTT.

The CDR3 is CASSRPGTGGYGYTF. DNA for the CDR3: TGTGCCAGCAGCCGGCCTGGGACAGGCGGCTATGGCTACACCTTC. The chain links TRBV14 to TRBJ1-2; 8 nucleotides match TRBD1. CDR1 and CDR2 (germline): SGHDN, FVKESK. This CDR3 has 15 amino acids. Trimming took 4 bases from V and 4 from J; bases not matched to a gene: 8.

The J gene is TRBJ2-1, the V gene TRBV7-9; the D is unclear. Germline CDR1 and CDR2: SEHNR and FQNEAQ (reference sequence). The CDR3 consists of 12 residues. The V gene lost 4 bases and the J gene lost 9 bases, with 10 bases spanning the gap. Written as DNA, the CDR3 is TGTGCCAGCAGCTATCTCAGGTTTGAGCAGTTCTTC. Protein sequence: CASSYLRFEQFF.

The CDR3 sequence is CASSSQGNYGYTF. The CDR3 nucleotides read TGTGCCAGCAGTTCACAGGGAAACTATGGCTACACCTTC. This rearrangement joins TRBV12-3 or TRBV12-4 to TRBJ1-2, with a tentative D call TRBD1 (6 bases). The CDR3 runs 13 residues. V was trimmed by 4 bases and J by 2 bases, leaving 8 bases between them.

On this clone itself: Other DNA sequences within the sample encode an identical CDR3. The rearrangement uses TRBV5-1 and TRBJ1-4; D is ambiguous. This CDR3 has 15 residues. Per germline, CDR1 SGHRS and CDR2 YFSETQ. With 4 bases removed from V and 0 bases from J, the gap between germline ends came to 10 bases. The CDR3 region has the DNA TGCGCCAGCAGCAGTGAGGGCGCAACTAATGAAAAACTGTTTTTT. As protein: CASSSEGATNEKLFF. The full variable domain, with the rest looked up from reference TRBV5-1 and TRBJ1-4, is KAGVTQTPRYLIKTRGQQVTLSCSPISGHRSVSWYQQTPGQGLQFLFEYFSETQRNKGNFPGRFSGRQFSNSRSEMNVSTLELGDSALYLCASSSEGATNEKLFFGSGTQLSVL.

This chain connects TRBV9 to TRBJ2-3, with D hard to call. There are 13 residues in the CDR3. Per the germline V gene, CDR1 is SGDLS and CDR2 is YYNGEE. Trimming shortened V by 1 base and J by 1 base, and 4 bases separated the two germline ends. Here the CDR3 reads CASSVFGTDTQYF. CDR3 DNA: TGTGCCAGCAGCGTATTCGGCACAGATACGCAGTATTTT.

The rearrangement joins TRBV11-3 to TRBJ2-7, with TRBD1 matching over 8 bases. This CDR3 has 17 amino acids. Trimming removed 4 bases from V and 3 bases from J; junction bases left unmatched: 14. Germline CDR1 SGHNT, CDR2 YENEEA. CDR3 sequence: CASSSRSRQGAVYEQYF. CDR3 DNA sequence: TGTGCCAGCAGCTCACGCAGCCGGCAGGGGGCTGTCTACGAGCAGTACTTC. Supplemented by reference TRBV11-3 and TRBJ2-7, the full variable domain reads EAGVVQSPRYKIIEKKQPVAFWCNPISGHNTLYWYLQNLGQGPELLIRYENEEAVDDSQLPKDRFSAERLKGVDSTLKIQPAELGDSAVYLCASSSRSRQGAVYEQYFGPGTRLTVT.

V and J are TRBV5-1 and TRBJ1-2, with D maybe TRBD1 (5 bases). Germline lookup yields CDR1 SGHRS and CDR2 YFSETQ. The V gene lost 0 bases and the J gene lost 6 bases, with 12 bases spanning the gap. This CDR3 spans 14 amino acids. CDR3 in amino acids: CASSLGRGVDGYTF. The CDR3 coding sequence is TGCGCCAGCAGCTTGGGAAGGGGCGTGGATGGCTACACCTTC.

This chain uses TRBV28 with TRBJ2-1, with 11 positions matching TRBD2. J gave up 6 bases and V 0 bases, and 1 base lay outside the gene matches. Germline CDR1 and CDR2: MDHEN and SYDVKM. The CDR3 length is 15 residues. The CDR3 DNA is TGTGCCAGCAGTTTATGGGGACTAGCGGCCAATGAGCAGTTCTTC. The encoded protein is CASSLWGLAANEQFF.

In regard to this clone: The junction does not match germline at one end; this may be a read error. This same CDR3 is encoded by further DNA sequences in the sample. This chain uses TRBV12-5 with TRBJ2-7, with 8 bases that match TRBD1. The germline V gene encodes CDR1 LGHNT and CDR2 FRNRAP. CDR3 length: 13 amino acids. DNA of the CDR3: TGTGCTAGTGGTTTGGTAAATTCGCAGGGGGCGTCCTTC. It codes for CASGLVNSQGASF.

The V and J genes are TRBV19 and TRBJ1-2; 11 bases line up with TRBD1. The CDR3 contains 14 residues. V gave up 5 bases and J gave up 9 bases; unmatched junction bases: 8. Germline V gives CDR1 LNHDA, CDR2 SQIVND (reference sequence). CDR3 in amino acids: CASSVRDRGIRYTF. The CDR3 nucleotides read TGTGCCAGTAGTGTCCGGGACAGGGGGATACGCTACACCTTC.

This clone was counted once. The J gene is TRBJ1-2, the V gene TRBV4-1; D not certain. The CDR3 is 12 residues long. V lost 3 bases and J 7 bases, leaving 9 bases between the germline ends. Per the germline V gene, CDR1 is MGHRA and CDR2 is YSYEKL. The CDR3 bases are TGCGCCAGCAGCCAGCGGACGGGTGGCTACACCTTC. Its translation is CASSQRTGGYTF.

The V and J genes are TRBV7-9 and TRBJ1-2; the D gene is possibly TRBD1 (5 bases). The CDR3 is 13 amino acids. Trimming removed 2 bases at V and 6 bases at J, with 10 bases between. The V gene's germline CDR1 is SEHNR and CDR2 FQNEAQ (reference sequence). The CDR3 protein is CASSLSTQDGYTF. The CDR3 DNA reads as TGTGCCAGCAGCTTATCCACACAGGATGGCTACACCTTC. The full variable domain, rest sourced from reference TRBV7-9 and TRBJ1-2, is DTGVSQNPRHKITKRGQNVTFRCDPISEHNRLYWYRQTLGQGPEFLTYFQNEAQLEKSRLLSDRFSAERPKGSFSTLEIQRTEQGDSAMYLCASSLSTQDGYTFGSGTRLTVV.

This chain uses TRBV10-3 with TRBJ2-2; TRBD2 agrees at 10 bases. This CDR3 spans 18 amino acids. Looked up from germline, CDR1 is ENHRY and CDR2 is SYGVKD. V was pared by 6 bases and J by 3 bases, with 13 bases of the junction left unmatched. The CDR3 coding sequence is TGTGCCATCAGGCCCTCAATAGCGGGAGGTTCCCACACCGGGGAGCTGTTTTTT. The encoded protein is CAIRPSIAGGSHTGELFF.

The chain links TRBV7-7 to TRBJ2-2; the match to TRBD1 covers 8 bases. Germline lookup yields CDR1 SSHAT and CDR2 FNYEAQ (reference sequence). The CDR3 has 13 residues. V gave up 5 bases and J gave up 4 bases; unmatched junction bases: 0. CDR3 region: CASSDRGTGELFF. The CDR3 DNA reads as TGTGCCAGCAGCGACAGGGGCACCGGGGAGCTGTTTTTT.

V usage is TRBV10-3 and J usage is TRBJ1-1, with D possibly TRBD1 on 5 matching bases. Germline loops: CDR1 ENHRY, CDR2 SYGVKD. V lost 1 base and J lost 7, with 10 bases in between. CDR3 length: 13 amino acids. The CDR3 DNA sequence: TGTGCCATCAGTGAGTTCGGCAGGGATGAAGCTTTCTTT. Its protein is CAISEFGRDEAFF.

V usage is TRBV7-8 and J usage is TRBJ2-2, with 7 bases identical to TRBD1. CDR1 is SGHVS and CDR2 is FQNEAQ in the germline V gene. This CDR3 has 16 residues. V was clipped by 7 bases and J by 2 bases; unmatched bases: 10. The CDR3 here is CASILTGTDNTGELFF. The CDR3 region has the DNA TGTGCCAGCATCCTCACCGGGACAGACAACACCGGGGAGCTGTTTTTT.

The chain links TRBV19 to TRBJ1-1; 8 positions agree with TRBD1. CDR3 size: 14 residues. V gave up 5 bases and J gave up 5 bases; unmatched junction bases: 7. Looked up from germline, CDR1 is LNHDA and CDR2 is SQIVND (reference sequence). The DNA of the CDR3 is TGTGCCAGTAGTCCACAGGGGGTGGGTACTGAAGCTTTCTTT. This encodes CASSPQGVGTEAFF.

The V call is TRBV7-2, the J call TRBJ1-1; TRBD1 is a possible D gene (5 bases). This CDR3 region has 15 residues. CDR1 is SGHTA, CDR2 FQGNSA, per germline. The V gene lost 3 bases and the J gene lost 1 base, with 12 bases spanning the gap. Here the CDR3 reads CASSFDRRENTEAFF. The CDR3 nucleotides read TGTGCCAGCAGCTTTGACAGAAGAGAGAACACTGAAGCTTTCTTT.

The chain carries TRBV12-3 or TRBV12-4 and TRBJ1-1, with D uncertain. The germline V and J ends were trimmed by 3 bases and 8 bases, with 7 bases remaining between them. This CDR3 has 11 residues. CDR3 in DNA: TGTGCCAGCAGTTTCAGGTGGGAAGCTTTCTTT. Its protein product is CASSFRWEAFF.

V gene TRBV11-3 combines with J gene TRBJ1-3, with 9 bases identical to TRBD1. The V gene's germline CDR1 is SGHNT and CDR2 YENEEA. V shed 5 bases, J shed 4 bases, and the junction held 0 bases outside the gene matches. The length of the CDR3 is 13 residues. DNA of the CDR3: TGTGCCAGCAGCGGACAGGGGGGAAACACCATATATTTT. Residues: CASSGQGGNTIYF.

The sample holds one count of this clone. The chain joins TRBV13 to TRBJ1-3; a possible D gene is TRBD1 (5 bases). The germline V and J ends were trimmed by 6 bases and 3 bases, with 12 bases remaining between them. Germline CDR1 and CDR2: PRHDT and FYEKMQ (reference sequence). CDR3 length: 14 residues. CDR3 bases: TGTGCCAGCAGGAGACAGCTCCGTGGAAACACCATATATTTT. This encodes CASRRQLRGNTIYF.

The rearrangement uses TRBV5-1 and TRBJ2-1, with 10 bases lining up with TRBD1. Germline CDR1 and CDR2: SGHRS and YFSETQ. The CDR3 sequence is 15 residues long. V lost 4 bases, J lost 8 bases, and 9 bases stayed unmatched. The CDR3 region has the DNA TGCGCCAGCAGCCCGGACAGGGGGGGGAGGGATGAGCAGTTCTTC. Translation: CASSPDRGGRDEQFF. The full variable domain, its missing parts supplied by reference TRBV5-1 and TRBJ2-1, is KAGVTQTPRYLIKTRGQQVTLSCSPISGHRSVSWYQQTPGQGLQFLFEYFSETQRNKGNFPGRFSGRQFSNSRSEMNVSTLELGDSALYLCASSPDRGGRDEQFFGPGTRLTVL.

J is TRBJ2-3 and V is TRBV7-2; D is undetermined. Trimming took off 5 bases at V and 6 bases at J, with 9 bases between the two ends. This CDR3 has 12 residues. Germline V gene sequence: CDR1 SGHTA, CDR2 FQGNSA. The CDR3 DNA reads TGTGCCAGCAGCATTTTCTTCGATACGCAGTATTTT. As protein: CASSIFFDTQYF.

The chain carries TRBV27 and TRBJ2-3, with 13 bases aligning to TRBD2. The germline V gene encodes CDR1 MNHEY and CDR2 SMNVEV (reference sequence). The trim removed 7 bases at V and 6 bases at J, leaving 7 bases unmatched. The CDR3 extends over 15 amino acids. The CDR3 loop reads CASNKGLAGFDTQYF. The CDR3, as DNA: TGTGCCAGCAATAAGGGACTAGCGGGGTTCGATACGCAGTATTTT.

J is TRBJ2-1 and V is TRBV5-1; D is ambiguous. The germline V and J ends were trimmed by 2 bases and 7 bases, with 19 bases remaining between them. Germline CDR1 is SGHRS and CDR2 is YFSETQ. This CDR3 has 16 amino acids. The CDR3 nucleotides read TGCGCCAGCAGCTTAGGCTCAGGCGGCGGTTTGAATGAGCAGTTCTTC. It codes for CASSLGSGGGLNEQFF.